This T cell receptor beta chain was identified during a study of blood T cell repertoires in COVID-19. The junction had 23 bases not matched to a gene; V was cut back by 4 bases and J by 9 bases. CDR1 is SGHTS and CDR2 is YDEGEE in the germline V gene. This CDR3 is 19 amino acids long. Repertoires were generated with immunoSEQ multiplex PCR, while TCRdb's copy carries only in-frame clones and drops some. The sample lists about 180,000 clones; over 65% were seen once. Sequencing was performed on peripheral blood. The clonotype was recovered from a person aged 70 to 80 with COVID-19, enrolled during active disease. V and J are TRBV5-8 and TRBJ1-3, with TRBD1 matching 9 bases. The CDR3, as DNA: TGTGCCAGCAGCGGGACAGGGAGAGTGCTCTCTCTGGGTCTGGGCACCATATATTTT. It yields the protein CASSGTGRVLSLGLGTIYF. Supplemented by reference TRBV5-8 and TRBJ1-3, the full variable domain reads EAGVTQSPTHLIKTRGQQATLRCSPISGHTSVYWYQQALGLGLQFLLWYDEGEERNRGNFPPRFSGRQFPNYSSELNVNALELEDSALYLCASSGTGRVLSLGLGTIYFGEGSWLTVV.